Listed below are T cell receptor beta chains from one sample, sequenced in a study of cytomegalovirus exposure and HLA in healthy donors. Clones were sequenced by immunoSEQ multiplex PCR, and TCRdb holds only the in-frame ones, with some missing. Among about 140,000 clones, more than 75% were seen once, and the ten largest hold about 1.7%. Sequenced material: PBMCs. Receptor source: a man aged 40-49 years in good health and CMV-seronegative. Each CDR3 is given with its conserved first and last residue. The D gene is left open where the match is weak. Clone size, where shown, is once, few, many, or a class for clones that have expanded.

v_gene: TRBV6-5; d_gene: -; len: 14; abundance: -; j_gene: TRBJ2-1; CDR3nt: TGTGCCAGCAGTTACTCGTTGTCTCACAATGAGCAGTTCTTC; CDR3aa: CASSYSLSHNEQFF
v_gene: TRBV10-1; d_gene: -; len: 13; abundance: once; j_gene: TRBJ1-5; CDR3nt: TGCGCCAGCAGTGAGCAGGCCAATCAGCCCCAGCATTTT; CDR3aa: CASSEQANQPQHF
v_gene: TRBV27; d_gene: -; len: 13; abundance: -; j_gene: TRBJ2-7; CDR3nt: TGTGCCCGGGTAAGGAAGGAGGCTCGCGAGCAGTACTTC; CDR3aa: CARVRKEAREQYF
v_gene: TRBV11-3; d_gene: -; len: 15; abundance: -; j_gene: TRBJ2-7; CDR3nt: TGTGCCAGCAGCTCCCAGGTCCGGGGAGGCTACGAGCAGTACTTC; CDR3aa: CASSSQVRGGYEQYF
v_gene: TRBV20-1; d_gene: -; len: 9; abundance: -; j_gene: TRBJ2-7; CDR3nt: TGCAGTGCTAGATCCAGATCGGGGTTC; CDR3aa: CSARSRSGF
v_gene: TRBV30; d_gene: -; len: 14; abundance: -; j_gene: TRBJ1-6; CDR3nt: TGTGCCTGGAGTCCACGGGGGGCGGATTCACCCCTCCACTTT; CDR3aa: CAWSPRGADSPLHF
v_gene: TRBV11-1; d_gene: TRBD1; len: 15; abundance: -; j_gene: TRBJ1-1; CDR3nt: TGTGCCAGCAGCTCGGGACAGGGGATGAACACTGAAGCTTTCTTT; CDR3aa: CASSSGQGMNTEAFF
v_gene: TRBV29-1; d_gene: TRBD1; len: 15; abundance: -; j_gene: TRBJ2-5; CDR3nt: TGCAGCGTTGAAGGGGACAGGGATCCGGGCGAGACCCAGTACTTC; CDR3aa: CSVEGDRDPGETQYF
v_gene: TRBV7-2; d_gene: -; len: 11; abundance: -; j_gene: TRBJ2-7; CDR3nt: TGTGCCAGCAGCTTAGAATCATCGCAGTACTTC; CDR3aa: CASSLESSQYF
v_gene: TRBV27; d_gene: -; len: 17; abundance: -; j_gene: TRBJ2-7; CDR3nt: TGTGCCAGCAGTTCCCTTCCGTTCGAGTTAGGGGGTTTGGAGCAGTACTTC; CDR3aa: CASSSLPFELGGLEQYF
v_gene: TRBV5-4; d_gene: TRBD1; len: 15; abundance: -; j_gene: TRBJ2-7; CDR3nt: TGTGCCAGCAGCATTTCCGGGACAGGGTACGACGAGCAGTACTTC; CDR3aa: CASSISGTGYDEQYF
v_gene: TRBV5-4; d_gene: TRBD1; len: 15; abundance: -; j_gene: TRBJ2-7; CDR3nt: TGTGCCAGCAGCGCTGACAGGGCCCCAATGCTCGAGCAGTACTTC; CDR3aa: CASSADRAPMLEQYF
v_gene: TRBV5-4; d_gene: -; len: 13; abundance: few; j_gene: TRBJ1-2; CDR3nt: TGTGCCAGCAGCTTGGAGGGGTTCTATGGCTACACCTTC; CDR3aa: CASSLEGFYGYTF
v_gene: TRBV10-3; d_gene: TRBD1; len: 15; abundance: few; j_gene: TRBJ1-3; CDR3nt: TGTGCCATCAACCAACAGGGGGAGTCTGGAAACACCATATATTTT; CDR3aa: CAINQQGESGNTIYF
v_gene: TRBV12-5; d_gene: TRBD1; len: 14; abundance: -; j_gene: TRBJ2-7; CDR3nt: TGTGCTAGTGGTTTGGGACAGGGGAACTACGAGCAGTACTTC; CDR3aa: CASGLGQGNYEQYF
v_gene: TRBV6-1; d_gene: TRBD1; len: 14; abundance: -; j_gene: TRBJ1-2; CDR3nt: TGTGCCAGCAGCGACAGGGCGAGCTACTATGGCTACACCTTC; CDR3aa: CASSDRASYYGYTF
v_gene: TRBV7-9; d_gene: TRBD1; len: 14; abundance: -; j_gene: TRBJ2-7; CDR3nt: TGTTCCAGCAGCTCGGGGACAGGGTCCTACGAGCAGTACTTC; CDR3aa: CSSSSGTGSYEQYF
v_gene: TRBV4-3; d_gene: TRBD1; len: 15; abundance: -; j_gene: TRBJ2-7; CDR3nt: TGCGCCAGCAGCCAAGAAGGGACAGACTCCTACGAGCAGTACTTC; CDR3aa: CASSQEGTDSYEQYF
v_gene: TRBV19; d_gene: TRBD1; len: 15; abundance: -; j_gene: TRBJ2-4; CDR3nt: TGTGCCAGTAGCACGACAGGGCCTTTCTTGAACATTCAGTACTTC; CDR3aa: CASSTTGPFLNIQYF
v_gene: TRBV5-4; d_gene: -; len: 15; abundance: -; j_gene: TRBJ2-1; CDR3nt: TGTGCCAGCAGCTTTTATGAGGTCGGGGACAATGAGCAGTTCTTC; CDR3aa: CASSFYEVGDNEQFF
v_gene: TRBV29-1; d_gene: TRBD1; len: 13; abundance: -; j_gene: TRBJ2-7; CDR3nt: TGCAGCGTTGGACAGGGGCAAATCTACGAGCAGTACTTC; CDR3aa: CSVGQGQIYEQYF
v_gene: TRBV2; d_gene: -; len: 13; abundance: medium-sized; j_gene: TRBJ1-1; CDR3nt: TGTGCCAGCAGTGAATGGGAGGACACTGAAGCTTTCTTT; CDR3aa: CASSEWEDTEAFF
v_gene: TRBV6-1; d_gene: -; len: 14; abundance: -; j_gene: TRBJ2-3; CDR3nt: TGTGCCAGCAGTGAATATACGGGCACAGATACGCAGTATTTT; CDR3aa: CASSEYTGTDTQYF
v_gene: TRBV5-8; d_gene: TRBD2; len: 16; abundance: -; j_gene: TRBJ2-3; CDR3nt: TGTGCCAGCAGCCAAGACCCGGGGGAGGGCGCAGATACGCAGTATTTT; CDR3aa: CASSQDPGEGADTQYF
v_gene: TRBV23-1; d_gene: -; len: 16; abundance: -; j_gene: TRBJ1-6; CDR3nt: TGCGCCAGCAGTCAATCGTCCGGCCAGGGGAATTCACCCCTCCACTTT; CDR3aa: CASSQSSGQGNSPLHF
v_gene: TRBV6-4; d_gene: -; len: 15; abundance: -; j_gene: TRBJ2-1; CDR3nt: TGTGCCAGCAGTGACGTGGGGGGAACACACAATGAGCAGTTCTTC; CDR3aa: CASSDVGGTHNEQFF
v_gene: TRBV19; d_gene: TRBD1; len: 16; abundance: -; j_gene: TRBJ2-3; CDR3nt: TGTGCCAGTACCCCGGGGACAGGGATAGGCACAGATACGCAGTATTTT; CDR3aa: CASTPGTGIGTDTQYF
v_gene: TRBV4-3; d_gene: -; len: 14; abundance: -; j_gene: TRBJ2-2; CDR3nt: TGCGCCAGCAGCCCCGAACAGAACACCGGGGAGCTGTTTTTT; CDR3aa: CASSPEQNTGELFF
v_gene: TRBV29-1; d_gene: -; len: 15; abundance: -; j_gene: TRBJ2-3; CDR3nt: TGCAGCGTTGAGCCAGGGTCTTACTCCACAGATACGCAGTATTTT; CDR3aa: CSVEPGSYSTDTQYF
v_gene: TRBV11-2; d_gene: -; len: 14; abundance: -; j_gene: TRBJ2-7; CDR3nt: TGTGCCTCGACGTTAGCCCTTAGATCTTACGAGCAGTACTTC; CDR3aa: CASTLALRSYEQYF